Each of the 8 T cell receptor beta chains below was sequenced from the same sample in a study of T-cell memory formation after mild COVID-19. TCRdb ran MiXCR on the 5' RACE reads and lists one entry per CDR3 protein. The sample carries about 160,000 distinct CDR3 sequences, 25% to 40% recorded once. Sequenced input: PBMCs or a T cell subset sorted from them (not recorded which). The source of these receptors is an adult woman who had mild COVID-19 (a few samples of this study predate the infection). Cell type and time point are not known.

V gene TRBV29-1 combines with J gene TRBJ1-1; no firm D call. Germline V gene data show CDR1 as SQVTM and CDR2 as ANQGSEA. The CDR3 runs 12 residues. Trimming pared 6 bases from V and 1 base from J, leaving 9 bases between. The CDR3 loop reads CSVGRGNTEAFF. Here the CDR3 DNA reads TGCAGCGTCGGTCGGGGGAACACTGAAGCTTTCTTT.

The V gene is TRBV6-6, the J gene TRBJ2-7; unclear D gene. Trimming stripped 7 bases from V and 0 bases from J, with 10 bases between. CDR1 and CDR2 (germline): MNHNY, SVGAGI (reference sequence). The CDR3 totals 13 residues. DNA of the CDR3: TGTGCCAGCACCAAAGACCTCTCCTACGAGCAGTACTTC. Amino acids: CASTKDLSYEQYF.

The chain carries TRBV4-3 and TRBJ2-2, with a weak D call TRBD2 (7 bases). CDR1 LGHNA and CDR2 YSLEER come from the germline V gene. The CDR3 sequence is 17 residues long. Trimming took 0 bases from V and 1 from J, leaving 12 bases between them. CDR3 loop: CASSQDGGHGNTGELFF. In DNA form, the CDR3 reads TGCGCCAGCAGCCAAGACGGGGGGCACGGGAACACCGGGGAGCTGTTTTTT.

This rearrangement joins TRBV6-6 to TRBJ2-4; 8 nucleotides line up with TRBD2. The CDR3 is made up of 15 amino acids. Germline assignment: CDR1 MNHNY and CDR2 SVGAGI (reference sequence). V shed 0 bases, J shed 7 bases, and the junction held 5 bases outside the gene matches. CDR3: CASSYSGPGGNIQYF. The CDR3 DNA sequence: TGTGCCAGCAGTTACTCGGGACCGGGGGGGAACATTCAGTACTTC.

This clonotype was seen a handful of times. This chain links TRBV20-1 with TRBJ2-7; D call uncertain. Germline-derived CDR1 and CDR2 are DFQATT and SNEGSKA (reference sequence). Trimming removed 0 bases at V and 6 bases at J, with 6 bases between. The CDR3 runs to 11 residues. The CDR3 DNA sequence: TGCAGTGCTAGAGAGTCTCTCGAGCAGTACTTC. Amino acid sequence: CSARESLEQYF.

The J gene is TRBJ2-1, the V gene TRBV24-1; 10 bases are shared with TRBD1. Looked up from germline, CDR1 is KGHDR and CDR2 is SFDVKD. The length of the CDR3 is 16 residues. Trimming at V came to 4 bases and at J to 4 bases, leaving 6 bases not matched to a gene. The CDR3 sequence: CATSDHGTGAYNEQFF. The CDR3 region has the DNA TGTGCCACCAGTGACCACGGGACAGGGGCGTACAATGAGCAGTTCTTC.

V and J are TRBV18 and TRBJ2-5, with D tentatively TRBD1 (6 bases). Germline CDR1 KGHSH, CDR2 LQKENI. Trimming cost V 3 bases and J 5 bases, with 19 bases left between them. The CDR3 contains 16 residues. CDR3 DNA: TGTGCCAGCTCACCCCCAGTTGGGGGCGGACTGGAGACCCAGTACTTC. Protein product: CASSPPVGGGLETQYF.

This rearrangement joins TRBV12-3 or TRBV12-4 to TRBJ2-5; TRBD1 matches 8 bases. Trimming took 1 base from V and 1 from J; bases not matched to a gene: 5. The CDR3 extends over 16 amino acids. CDR3 sequence (DNA): TGTGCCAGCAGTTTAGGGCGACAGGGGCTCCAAGAGACCCAGTACTTC. Residues: CASSLGRQGLQETQYF.